One and the same sample provided the 17 T cell receptor beta chains below, sequenced in a study of OX40 agonist ivuxolimab in advanced cancers. Assay: immunoSEQ multiplex PCR; the TCRdb copy retains only in-frame clones and omits some. Of tens of thousands of clones listed, roughly 84% are singletons. Sequences were derived from CD4+ or CD8+ T cells sorted from blood, sampled in a trial of the OX40 agonist ivuxolimab. These TCRs come from an adult with an advanced solid tumor such as melanoma, head and neck, liver or kidney cancer.

V gene TRBV9 combines with J gene TRBJ1-2, with 9 bases lining up with TRBD1. The J segment lost 7 bases and the V segment lost 3 bases, leaving 10 bases of the junction unmatched. This CDR3 comprises 15 residues. CDR1 and CDR2 from the germline V gene are SGDLS and YYNGEE. CDR3 nucleotide sequence: TGTGCCAGCAGCGAGACAGGGGGAGTCGCGCTTGGCTACACCTTC. Encoded protein: CASSETGGVALGYTF. The full variable domain, its missing parts supplied by reference TRBV9 and TRBJ1-2, is DSGVTQTPKHLITATGQRVTLRCSPRSGDLSVYWYQQSLDQGLQFLIQYYNGEERAKGNILERFSAQQFPDLHSELNLSSLELGDSALYFCASSETGGVALGYTFGSGTRLTVV.

This rearrangement joins TRBV11-3 to TRBJ1-1; TRBD1 matches at 8 bases. The CDR3 loop spans 15 amino acids. The V and J ends lost 5 bases and 3 bases, in that order; junction bases with no gene match: 8. Germline CDR1 reads SGHNT; CDR2 reads YENEEA. CDR3 sequence: CASSSFGQGYTEAFF. For the CDR3, the DNA is TGTGCCAGCAGCAGTTTCGGACAGGGATACACTGAAGCTTTCTTT.

The genes are TRBV2 and TRBJ2-1; the match to TRBD2 covers 9 bases. J was trimmed by 8 bases and V by 4 bases; bases with no gene match: 6. Germline assignment: CDR1 SNHLY and CDR2 FYNNEI. This CDR3 contains 14 residues. CDR3 bases: TGTGCCAGCAGTGTATCTAGCGGGAAACATGAGCAGTTCTTC. This codes for CASSVSSGKHEQFF.

The V gene is TRBV11-3, the J gene TRBJ2-2; D perhaps matches TRBD2 (6 bases). Looked up from germline, CDR1 is SGHNT and CDR2 is YENEEA. There are 14 residues in the CDR3. The germline V and J ends were trimmed by 2 bases and 4 bases, with 8 bases remaining between them. The CDR3 protein is CASSLRLVTGELFF. The CDR3 DNA reads TGTGCCAGCAGCTTAAGACTAGTCACCGGGGAGCTGTTTTTT.

This chain joins TRBV5-1 and TRBJ2-7; no clear D. CDR3 length: 14 amino acids. Germline V lookup: CDR1 SGHRS, CDR2 YFSETQ. Between the trimmed V and J ends, which lost 0 bases and 0 bases, there was a span of 7 bases. The CDR3 loop reads CASSLEGSSYEQYF. Here the CDR3 DNA reads TGCGCCAGCAGCTTGGAAGGTAGCTCCTACGAGCAGTACTTC.

The rearrangement uses TRBV19 and TRBJ2-1; tentatively, D is TRBD2 (6 bases). The CDR3 spans 17 residues. Germline V gene sequence: CDR1 LNHDA, CDR2 SQIVND (reference sequence). Trimming cost V 3 bases and J 4 bases, with 19 bases left between them. CDR3 region: CASSIGGVSIVYNEQFF. The CDR3 nucleotides read TGTGCCAGTAGTATCGGGGGAGTGTCAATCGTATACAATGAGCAGTTCTTC.

The chain joins TRBV29-1 to TRBJ2-2; weak D call: TRBD2 (5 bases). The germline V gene has CDR1 SQVTM and CDR2 ANQGSEA. The CDR3 is 13 amino acids. Trimming removed 3 bases at V and 6 bases at J, with 11 bases between. The CDR3, as DNA: TGCAGCGTTGAGCCCGGACTGGCCGGGGAGCTGTTTTTT. It encodes CSVEPGLAGELFF.

About this clone: The junction does not match germline at one end; this may be a read error. J is TRBJ1-5 and V is TRBV19; D unresolved. In germline, CDR1 is LNHDA, CDR2 SQIVND (reference sequence). The CDR3 sequence is 14 residues long. The CDR3 here is CASSNQAVNLPQHF. CDR3 nucleotide sequence: TGTGCCAGTAGTAATCAAGCGGTTAATCTGCCCCAGCATTTT.

This clone turned up a few times. The chain employs TRBV5-4 and TRBJ1-5; TRBD1 might be the D (5 bases). Per the germline V gene, CDR1 is SGHNT and CDR2 is YYREEE (reference sequence). With 2 bases removed from V and 11 bases from J, the gap between germline ends came to 17 bases. CDR3 size: 14 residues. CDR3 nucleotides: TGTGCCAGCAGCTTCCCCATGGGGGTTGAGGCCCAGCATTTT. This encodes CASSFPMGVEAQHF.

The rearrangement links TRBV15 to TRBJ1-4, with 10 bases aligning to TRBD1. CDR3 length: 16 residues. The V segment lost 5 bases and the J segment 7 bases; nucleotides outside the gene matches: 10. Germline lookup yields CDR1 LNHNV and CDR2 YYDKDF (reference sequence). The CDR3 region is CATSGVGTGDFEKLFF. In nucleotides, the CDR3 is TGTGCCACCAGCGGAGTGGGGACAGGGGATTTTGAAAAACTGTTTTTT. The whole variable domain, remainder taken from reference TRBV15 and TRBJ1-4, is DAMVIQNPRYQVTQFGKPVTLSCSQTLNHNVMYWYQQKSSQAPKLLFHYYDKDFNNEADTPDNFQSRRPNTSFCFLDIRSPGLGDTAMYLCATSGVGTGDFEKLFFGSGTQLSVL.

Turning to this clone: The same CDR3 arises from other DNA sequences in this sample as well. The chain uses TRBV9 and TRBJ1-2; no clear D. The ends were cut back, 0 bases at V and 6 bases at J, with 9 bases in the middle. Germline lookup yields CDR1 SGDLS and CDR2 YYNGEE. The CDR3 sequence is 13 residues long. The CDR3 sequence: CASSVGGSHGYTF. The DNA of the CDR3 is TGTGCCAGCAGCGTAGGTGGGTCCCATGGCTACACCTTC.

This rearrangement joins TRBV7-8 to TRBJ2-4, with 8 bases matching TRBD1. The CDR3 loop spans 21 amino acids. V lost 4 bases, J lost 1 base, and 21 bases stayed unmatched. The germline V gene has CDR1 SGHVS and CDR2 FQNEAQ. The CDR3 here is CASSSRPFRQGNLMAKNIQYF. CDR3 in DNA: TGTGCCAGCAGCTCCCGACCATTCCGACAGGGGAATTTGATGGCCAAAAACATTCAGTACTTC. Based on the CDR3 plus reference TRBV7-8 and TRBJ2-4, the full variable domain is GAGVSQSPRYKVAKRGQDVALRCDPISGHVSLFWYQQALGQGPEFLTYFQNEAQLDKSGLPSDRFFAERPEGSVSTLKIQRTQQEDSAVYLCASSSRPFRQGNLMAKNIQYFGAGTRLSVL.

This rearrangement joins TRBV6-4 to TRBJ2-7, with TRBD2 matching over 8 bases. The V gene end was trimmed by 4 bases and the J gene end by 0 bases; junction bases not matched to a gene: 5. This CDR3 contains 15 residues. CDR1 and CDR2 from the germline V gene are MRHNA and SNTAGT. The CDR3 loop reads CASSVESGSSYEQYF. The CDR3 DNA reads as TGTGCCAGCAGTGTCGAAAGCGGGAGCTCCTACGAGCAGTACTTC.

The V and J genes are TRBV7-2 and TRBJ1-5; no clear D. Between the trimmed V and J ends, which lost 4 bases and 10 bases, there was a span of 17 bases. CDR3 length: 14 residues. The V gene's germline CDR1 is SGHTA and CDR2 FQGNSA. The DNA of the CDR3 is TGTGCCAGCAGCTCGGAGTTAGGCCACCAACCCCAGCATTTT. It is translated as CASSSELGHQPQHF. The whole variable domain, filled in from reference TRBV7-2 and TRBJ1-5, reads GAGVSQSPSNKVTEKGKDVELRCDPISGHTALYWYRQSLGQGLEFLIYFQGNSAPDKSGLPSDRFSAERTGGSVSTLTIQRTQQEDSAVYLCASSSELGHQPQHFGDGTRLSIL.

The table lists this clone with a count of one. Here the CDR3 reads CASSTGLAVNTGELFF. The CDR3 DNA sequence: TGTGCCAGTAGTACAGGACTAGCGGTTAACACCGGGGAGCTGTTTTTT. The chain uses TRBV19 and TRBJ2-2; TRBD2 matches 10 bases. CDR1 and CDR2 (germline): LNHDA, SQIVND (reference sequence). The CDR3 is made up of 16 amino acids. After removal of 4 bases from V and 2 bases from J, the junction contained 4 bases not matched to a gene.

The rearrangement links TRBV5-6 to TRBJ2-5, with a tentative D call TRBD1 (5 bases). Trimming pared 0 bases from V and 5 bases from J, leaving 8 bases between. The CDR3 extends over 13 amino acids. Germline CDR1 SGHDT, CDR2 YYEEEE. CDR3 coding DNA: TGTGCCAGCAGCTTGGCAGGGTTGGAGACCCAGTACTTC. Translation: CASSLAGLETQYF.

The V gene is TRBV5-6, the J gene TRBJ1-6; 7 nucleotides align to TRBD1. This CDR3 has 16 amino acids. Losses at the gene ends were 4 bases for V and 0 bases for J; bases not matched to a gene: 4. The germline gives CDR1 SGHDT, CDR2 YYEEEE. This CDR3 reads CASSASGGSYNSPLHF. The CDR3 DNA reads as TGTGCCAGCAGCGCATCAGGGGGCTCCTATAATTCACCCCTCCACTTT.